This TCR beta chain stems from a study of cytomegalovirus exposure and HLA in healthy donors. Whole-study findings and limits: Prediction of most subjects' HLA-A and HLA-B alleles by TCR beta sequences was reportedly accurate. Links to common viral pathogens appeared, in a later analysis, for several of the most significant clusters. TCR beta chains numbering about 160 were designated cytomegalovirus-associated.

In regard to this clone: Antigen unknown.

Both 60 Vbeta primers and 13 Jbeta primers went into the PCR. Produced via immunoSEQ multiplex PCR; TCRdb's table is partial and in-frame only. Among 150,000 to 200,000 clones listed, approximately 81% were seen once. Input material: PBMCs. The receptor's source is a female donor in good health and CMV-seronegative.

Written as DNA, the CDR3 is TGCGCCAGCAGCTTATGGACAAAGCAAGAGACCCAGTACTTC. As protein: CASSLWTKQETQYF. The chain links TRBV5-1 to TRBJ2-5, with D perhaps TRBD1 (5 bases). The ends were cut back, 2 bases at V and 2 bases at J, with 10 bases in the middle. This CDR3 has 14 residues. CDR1 is SGHRS and CDR2 is YFSETQ in the germline V gene.